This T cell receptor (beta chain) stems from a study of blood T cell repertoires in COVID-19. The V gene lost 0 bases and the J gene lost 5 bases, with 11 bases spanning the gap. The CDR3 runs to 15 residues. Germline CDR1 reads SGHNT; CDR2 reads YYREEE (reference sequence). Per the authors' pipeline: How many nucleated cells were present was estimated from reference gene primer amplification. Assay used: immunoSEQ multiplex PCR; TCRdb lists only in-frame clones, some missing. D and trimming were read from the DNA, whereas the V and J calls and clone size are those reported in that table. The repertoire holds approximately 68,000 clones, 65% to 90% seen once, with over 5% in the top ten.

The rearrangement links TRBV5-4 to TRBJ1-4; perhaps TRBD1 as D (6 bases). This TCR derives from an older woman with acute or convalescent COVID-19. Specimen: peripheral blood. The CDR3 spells CASSLVSRGNEKLFF. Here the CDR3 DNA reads TGTGCCAGCAGCTTGGTCTCCAGGGGAAATGAAAAACTGTTTTTT.